The rows below give T cell receptor beta chains drawn from one sample of a study of cytotoxic CD8 clonotypes in ibrutinib-treated CLL. TCRdb's copy holds only in-frame clones and misses some; the assay was immunoSEQ multiplex PCR. The table lists roughly 150,000 clones, 84% of them singletons. The sequencing used PBMCs, collected after 24 months of ibrutinib treatment. Source of these receptors: a human donor with chronic lymphocytic leukemia. Both conserved end residues are part of each CDR3. Each record gives: D gene, V gene, J gene, CDR3 protein. The D gene is left open where the match is weak.

>TRBD1|TRBV5-8|TRBJ2-3
CASSIGRQGFTDTQYF
>TRBD2|TRBV5-4|TRBJ2-5
CASSSGGTKETQYF
>NA|TRBV7-2|TRBJ1-2
CASSLRQGTLANYGYTF
>NA|TRBV20-1|TRBJ2-7
CSAARTYEQYF
>NA|TRBV5-1|TRBJ1-2
CASSLEFDSDFYTF
>TRBD2|TRBV27|TRBJ2-1
CASKLLAGARNEQFF
>NA|TRBV5-8|TRBJ1-1
CASSRWTGNTEAFF
>TRBD1|TRBV6-1|TRBJ1-2
CASRLTGDGYTF
>NA|TRBV11-1|TRBJ2-1
CASSSETAYNEQFF
>NA|TRBV7-2|TRBJ2-1
CASSFPPGEQFF
>TRBD1|TRBV6-5|TRBJ2-7
CASSYPPGQGQYEQYF
>TRBD2|TRBV19|TRBJ2-3
CASSKTSREGDTQYF
>NA|TRBV19|TRBJ1-6
CASSPFQGFSYNSPLHF
>NA|TRBV7-9|TRBJ1-4
CASSLVGSELIF
>NA|TRBV7-8|TRBJ1-5
CASSLEGWDNDQPQHF
>TRBD1|TRBV7-2|TRBJ2-7
CASSLSATGGYEQYF
>TRBD1|TRBV28|TRBJ1-5
CASSLSDRGSNQPQHF
>NA|TRBV5-1|TRBJ1-4
CASSLGYTSLNEKLFF
>NA|TRBV7-2|TRBJ2-1
CASSAVGAGTHPYNEQFF
>NA|TRBV11-3|TRBJ2-5
CASSLDPGTQYF
>NA|TRBV28|TRBJ2-7
CASSFDGRFDEQYF
>TRBD1|TRBV6-5|TRBJ2-5
CASRRDSERETQYF
>NA|TRBV5-1|TRBJ1-6
CASSAPYSDSPLHF
>NA|TRBV6-1|TRBJ2-7
CASSGKIGGTPYEQYF
>NA|TRBV18|TRBJ1-1
CASSPPSRANTEAFF
>TRBD1|TRBV25-1|TRBJ1-6
CASSGQGANSPLHF
>NA|TRBV7-2|TRBJ1-3
CASSPNPGSGNTIYF
>NA|TRBV7-9|TRBJ1-6
CASSLDQGRLYNSPLHF
>NA|TRBV5-8|TRBJ2-5
CASSLGMETQYF
>TRBD1|TRBV9|TRBJ1-4
CASSVARGDRGRVEKLFF